The sequence of this T cell receptor (beta chain) was determined in a study of T cell changes during pregnancy in multiple sclerosis. TCRdb keeps only in-frame clones here, not all; method: immunoSEQ multiplex PCR. The sample comprises about 120,000 clones, roughly 90% of which are singletons, and 1.5% to 1.9% rests with the top ten. This sequence originates from a female donor with multiple sclerosis, enrolled in a pregnancy study. Sequenced material: peripheral blood, taken in the third trimester of pregnancy.

CDR3 region: CAEKRDRNYNEQFF. The CDR3 DNA reads as TGTGCTGAGAAACGGGACAGGAACTACAATGAGCAGTTCTTC. The V gene is TRBV2, the J gene TRBJ2-1; 8 bases align to TRBD1. The CDR3 loop spans 14 amino acids. Germline CDR1 and CDR2: SNHLY and FYNNEI.